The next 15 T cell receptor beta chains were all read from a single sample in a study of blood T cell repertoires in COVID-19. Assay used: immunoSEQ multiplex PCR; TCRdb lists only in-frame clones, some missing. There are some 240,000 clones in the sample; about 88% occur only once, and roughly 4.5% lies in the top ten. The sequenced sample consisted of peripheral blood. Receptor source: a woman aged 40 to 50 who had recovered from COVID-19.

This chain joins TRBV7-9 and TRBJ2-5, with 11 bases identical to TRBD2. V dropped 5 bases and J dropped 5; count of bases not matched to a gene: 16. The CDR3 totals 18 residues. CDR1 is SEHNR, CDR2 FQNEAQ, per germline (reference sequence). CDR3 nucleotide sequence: TGTGCCAGCAGCCCGAGGACTAGCGGGCCCATGGGGGGGGAGACCCAGTACTTC. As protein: CASSPRTSGPMGGETQYF.

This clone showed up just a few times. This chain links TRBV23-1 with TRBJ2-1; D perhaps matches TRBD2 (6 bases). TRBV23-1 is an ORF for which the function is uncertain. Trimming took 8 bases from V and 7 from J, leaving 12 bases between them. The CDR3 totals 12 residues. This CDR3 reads CASATSYNEQFF. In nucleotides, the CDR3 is TGCGCCAGCGCGACTAGTTATAATGAGCAGTTCTTC.

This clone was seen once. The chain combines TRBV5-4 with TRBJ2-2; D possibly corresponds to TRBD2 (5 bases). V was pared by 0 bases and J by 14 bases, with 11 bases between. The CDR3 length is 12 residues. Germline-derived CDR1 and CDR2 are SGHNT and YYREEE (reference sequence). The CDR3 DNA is TGTGCCAGCAGCTTGGGAGGGCAGAAACTGTTTTTT. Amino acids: CASSLGGQKLFF.

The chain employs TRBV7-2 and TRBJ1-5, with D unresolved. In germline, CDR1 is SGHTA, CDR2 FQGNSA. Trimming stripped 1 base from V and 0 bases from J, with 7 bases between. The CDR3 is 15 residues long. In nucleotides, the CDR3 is TGTGCCAGCAGCTTAGATTCTTATAGCAATCAGCCCCAGCATTTT. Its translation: CASSLDSYSNQPQHF.

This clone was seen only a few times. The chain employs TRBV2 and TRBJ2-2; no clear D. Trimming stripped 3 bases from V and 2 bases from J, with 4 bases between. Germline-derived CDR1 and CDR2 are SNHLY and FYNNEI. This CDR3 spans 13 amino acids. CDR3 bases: TGTGCCAGCAGTGACACAAACACCGGGGAGCTGTTTTTT. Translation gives CASSDTNTGELFF. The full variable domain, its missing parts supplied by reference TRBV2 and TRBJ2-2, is EPEVTQTPSHQVTQMGQEVILRCVPISNHLYFYWYRQILGQKVEFLVSFYNNEISEKSEIFDDQFSVERPDGSNFTLKIRSTKLEDSAMYFCASSDTNTGELFFGEGSRLTVL.

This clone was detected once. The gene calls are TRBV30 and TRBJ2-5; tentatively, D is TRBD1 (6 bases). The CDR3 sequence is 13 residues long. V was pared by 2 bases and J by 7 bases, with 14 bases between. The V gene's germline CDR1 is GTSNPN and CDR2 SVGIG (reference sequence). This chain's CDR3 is CAWSRTAVGTQYF. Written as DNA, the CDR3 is TGTGCCTGGAGTAGGACAGCCGTAGGGACCCAGTACTTC.

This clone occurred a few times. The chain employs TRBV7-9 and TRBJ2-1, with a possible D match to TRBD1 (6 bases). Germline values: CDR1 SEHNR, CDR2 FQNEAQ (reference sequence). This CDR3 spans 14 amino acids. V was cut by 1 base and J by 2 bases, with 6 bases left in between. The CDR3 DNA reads TGTGCCAGCAGCTTAGAGGGGGCCTACAATGAGCAGTTCTTC. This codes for CASSLEGAYNEQFF.

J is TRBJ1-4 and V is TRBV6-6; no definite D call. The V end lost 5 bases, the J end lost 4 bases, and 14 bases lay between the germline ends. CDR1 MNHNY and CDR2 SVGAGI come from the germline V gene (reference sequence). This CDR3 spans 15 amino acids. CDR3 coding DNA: TGTGCCAGCAGTCGCCCTTCAGGAGGTAATGAAAAACTGTTTTTT. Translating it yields CASSRPSGGNEKLFF.

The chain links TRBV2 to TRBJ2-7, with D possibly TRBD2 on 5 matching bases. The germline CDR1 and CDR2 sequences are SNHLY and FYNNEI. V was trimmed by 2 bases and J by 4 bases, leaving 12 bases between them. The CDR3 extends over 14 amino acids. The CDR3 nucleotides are TGTGCCAGCAGTGAACTCGCCGCGGGTTACGAGCAGTACGTC. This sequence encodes CASSELAAGYEQYV.

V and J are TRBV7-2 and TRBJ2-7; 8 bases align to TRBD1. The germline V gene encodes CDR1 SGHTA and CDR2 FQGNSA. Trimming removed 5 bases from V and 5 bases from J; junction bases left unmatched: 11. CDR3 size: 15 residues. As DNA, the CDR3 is TGTGCCAGCAGCAGACGGACAGGGATAATTAACGAGCAGTACTTC. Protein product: CASSRRTGIINEQYF.

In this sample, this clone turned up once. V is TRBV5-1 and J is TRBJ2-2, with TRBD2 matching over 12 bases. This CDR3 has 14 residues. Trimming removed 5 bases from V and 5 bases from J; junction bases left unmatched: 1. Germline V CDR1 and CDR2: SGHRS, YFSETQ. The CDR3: CASRTSGGTGELFF. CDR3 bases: TGCGCCAGCAGAACTAGCGGGGGGACCGGGGAGCTGTTTTTT.

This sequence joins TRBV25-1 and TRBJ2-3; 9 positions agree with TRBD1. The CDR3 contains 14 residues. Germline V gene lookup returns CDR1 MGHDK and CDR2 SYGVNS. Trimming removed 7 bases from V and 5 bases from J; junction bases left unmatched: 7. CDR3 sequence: CASTTGGALDTQYF. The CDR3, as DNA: TGTGCCAGCACCACAGGGGGCGCGTTAGATACGCAGTATTTT.

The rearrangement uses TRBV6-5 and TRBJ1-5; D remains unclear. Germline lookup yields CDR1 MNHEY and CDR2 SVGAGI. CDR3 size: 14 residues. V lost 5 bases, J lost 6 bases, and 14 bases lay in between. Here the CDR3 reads CASSPNSFGQPQHF. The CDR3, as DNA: TGTGCCAGCAGTCCAAACTCCTTTGGTCAGCCCCAGCATTTT.

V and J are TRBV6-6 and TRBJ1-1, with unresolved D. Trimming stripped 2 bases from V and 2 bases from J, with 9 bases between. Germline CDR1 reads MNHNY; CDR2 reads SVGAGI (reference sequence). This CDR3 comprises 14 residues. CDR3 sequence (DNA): TGTGCCAGCAGTTACAGTGATCTAAACACTGAAGCTTTCTTT. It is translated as CASSYSDLNTEAFF.

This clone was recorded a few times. DNA of the CDR3: TGCGCCAGCAGCGTACGACAGGGGAACACCGGGGAGCTGTTTTTT. Amino acids: CASSVRQGNTGELFF. J is TRBJ2-2 and V is TRBV4-1; 7 bases match TRBD1. CDR1 is MGHRA and CDR2 is YSYEKL in the germline V gene. Trimming cost V 5 bases and J 1 base; bases outside gene matches: 4. This CDR3 comprises 15 residues.